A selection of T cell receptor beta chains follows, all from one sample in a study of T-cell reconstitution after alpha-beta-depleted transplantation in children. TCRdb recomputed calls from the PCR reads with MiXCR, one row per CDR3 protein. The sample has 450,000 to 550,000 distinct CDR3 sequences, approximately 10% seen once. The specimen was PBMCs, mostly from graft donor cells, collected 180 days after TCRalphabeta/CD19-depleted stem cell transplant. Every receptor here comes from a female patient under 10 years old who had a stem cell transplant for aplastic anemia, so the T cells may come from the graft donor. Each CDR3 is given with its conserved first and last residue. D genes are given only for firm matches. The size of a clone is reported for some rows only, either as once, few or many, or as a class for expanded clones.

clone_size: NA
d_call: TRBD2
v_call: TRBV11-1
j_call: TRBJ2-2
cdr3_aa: CASSRGLAGGRGTGELFF
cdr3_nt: TGTGCCAGCAGCCGAGGACTAGCGGGAGGCCGCGGGACCGGGGAGCTGTTTTTT

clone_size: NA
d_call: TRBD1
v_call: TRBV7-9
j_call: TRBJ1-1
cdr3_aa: CASSLRGDRGNTEAFF
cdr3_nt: TGTGCCAGCAGCTTAAGAGGGGACAGGGGGAACACTGAAGCTTTCTTT

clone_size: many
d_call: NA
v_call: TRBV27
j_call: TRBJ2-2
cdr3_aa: CASSLFGGGELFF
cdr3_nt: TGTGCCAGCAGTTTATTTGGGGGAGGGGAGCTGTTTTTT

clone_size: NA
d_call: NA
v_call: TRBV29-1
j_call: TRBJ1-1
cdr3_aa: CSVTRGWAAEAFF
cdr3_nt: TGCAGCGTGACTCGCGGGTGGGCGGCTGAAGCTTTCTTT

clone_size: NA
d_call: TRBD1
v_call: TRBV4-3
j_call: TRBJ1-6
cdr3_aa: CASSLDRGTSYNSPLHF
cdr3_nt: TGCGCCAGCAGCCTAGACAGGGGGACCTCCTATAATTCACCCCTCCACTTT

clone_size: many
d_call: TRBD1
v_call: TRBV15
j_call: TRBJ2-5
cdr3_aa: CATSRAGTAQETQYF
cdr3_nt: TGTGCCACCAGCAGGGCCGGGACAGCCCAAGAGACCCAGTACTTC

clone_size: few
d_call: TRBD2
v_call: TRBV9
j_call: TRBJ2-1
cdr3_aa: CASSATSDLRSYNEQFF
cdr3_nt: TGTGCCAGCAGCGCGACTAGCGACCTGAGGTCCTACAATGAGCAGTTCTTC

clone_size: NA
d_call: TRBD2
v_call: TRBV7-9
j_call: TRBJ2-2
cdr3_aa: CARPSSGLTGELFF
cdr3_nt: TGTGCCAGGCCGTCTAGCGGGTTGACCGGGGAGCTGTTTTTT

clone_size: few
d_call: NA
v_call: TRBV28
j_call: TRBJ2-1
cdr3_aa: CASSLPGTGQFF
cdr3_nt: TGTGCCAGCAGTTTACCGGGCACGGGGCAGTTCTTC

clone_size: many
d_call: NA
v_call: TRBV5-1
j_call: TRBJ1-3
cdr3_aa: CASSERTRDTIYF
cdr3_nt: TGCGCCAGCAGCGAACGGACAAGGGACACCATATATTTT

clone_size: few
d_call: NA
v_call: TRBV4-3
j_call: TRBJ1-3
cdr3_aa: CASSQDRAFRGSSSGNTIYF
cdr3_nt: TGCGCCAGCAGCCAAGATAGGGCTTTTCGGGGGAGCAGCTCTGGAAACACCATATATTTT

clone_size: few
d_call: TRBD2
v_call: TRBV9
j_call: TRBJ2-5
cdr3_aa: CASSEGLAGVETQYF
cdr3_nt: TGTGCCAGCAGCGAGGGACTAGCGGGAGTGGAGACCCAGTACTTC

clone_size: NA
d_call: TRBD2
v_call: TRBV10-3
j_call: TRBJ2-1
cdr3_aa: CAISDPGLGRDEQFF
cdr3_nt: TGTGCCATCAGTGACCCGGGACTAGGGAGAGATGAGCAGTTCTTC

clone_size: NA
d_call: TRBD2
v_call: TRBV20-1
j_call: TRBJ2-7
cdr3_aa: CSARPGTSGSHEQYF
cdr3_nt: TGCAGTGCTCGGCCGGGGACTAGCGGGAGCCACGAGCAGTACTTC

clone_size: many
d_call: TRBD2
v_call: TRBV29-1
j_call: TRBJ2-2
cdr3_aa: CSVGKRGLAGGTGELFF
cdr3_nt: TGCAGCGTTGGAAAGAGGGGACTAGCGGGAGGGACCGGGGAGCTGTTTTTT

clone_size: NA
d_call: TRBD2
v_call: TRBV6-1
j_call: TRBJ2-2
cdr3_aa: CASGGLENTGELFF
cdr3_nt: TGTGCCAGCGGGGGACTAGAGAACACCGGGGAGCTGTTTTTT

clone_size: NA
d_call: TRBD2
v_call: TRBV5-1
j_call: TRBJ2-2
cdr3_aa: CASSLDSGGPTGELFF
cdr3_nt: TGCGCCAGCAGCTTGGATTCGGGAGGCCCCACCGGGGAGCTGTTTTTT

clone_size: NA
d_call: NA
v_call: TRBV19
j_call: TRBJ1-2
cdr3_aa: CASTANYGYTF
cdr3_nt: TGTGCCAGTACAGCTAACTATGGCTACACCTTC

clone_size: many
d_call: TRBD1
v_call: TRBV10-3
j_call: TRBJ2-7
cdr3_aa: CAIRLQSTGSEQYF
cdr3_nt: TGTGCCATCAGGCTGCAATCGACAGGGAGCGAGCAGTACTTC

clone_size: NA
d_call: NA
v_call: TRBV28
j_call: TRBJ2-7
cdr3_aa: CASSLSRHGSNSGEQYF
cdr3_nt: TGTGCCAGCAGTTTATCCCGACACGGGTCAAACTCGGGGGAGCAGTACTTC

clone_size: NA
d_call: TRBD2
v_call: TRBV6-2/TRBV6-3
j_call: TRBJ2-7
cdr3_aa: CASSPRVGRTLHEQYF
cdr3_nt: TGTGCCAGCAGCCCTAGGGTCGGGAGGACCCTCCACGAGCAGTACTTC

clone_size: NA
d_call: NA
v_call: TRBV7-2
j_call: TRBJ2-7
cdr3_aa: CASSLEETGSYEQYF
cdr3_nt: TGTGCCAGCAGCTTAGAGGAAACGGGATCCTACGAGCAGTACTTC

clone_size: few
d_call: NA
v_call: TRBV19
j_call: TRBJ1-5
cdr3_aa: CASSMFTFSNQPQHF
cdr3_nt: TGTGCCAGTAGTATGTTTACCTTTAGCAATCAGCCCCAGCATTTT

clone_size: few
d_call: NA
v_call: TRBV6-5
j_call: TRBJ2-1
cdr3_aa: CASSYSRTNVYNEQFF
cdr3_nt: TGTGCCAGCAGTTACTCTCGGACTAATGTCTACAATGAGCAGTTCTTC

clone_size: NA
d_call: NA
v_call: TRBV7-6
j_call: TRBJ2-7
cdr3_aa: CASSLGTDIYEQYF
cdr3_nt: TGTGCCAGCAGCTTAGGAACCGATATCTACGAGCAGTACTTC

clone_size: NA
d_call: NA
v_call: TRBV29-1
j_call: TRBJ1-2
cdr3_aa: CSVEDHNYGYTF
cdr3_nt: TGCAGCGTTGAAGACCATAACTATGGCTACACCTTC

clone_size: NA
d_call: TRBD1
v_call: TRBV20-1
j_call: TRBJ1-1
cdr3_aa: CSAKRTGKDEAFF
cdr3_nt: TGCAGTGCTAAAAGGACAGGGAAGGATGAAGCTTTCTTT

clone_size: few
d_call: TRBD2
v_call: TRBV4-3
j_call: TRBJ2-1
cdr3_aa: CASSQDTSGRPGNEQFF
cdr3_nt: TGCGCCAGCAGCCAAGATACTAGCGGGAGGCCGGGGAATGAGCAGTTCTTC

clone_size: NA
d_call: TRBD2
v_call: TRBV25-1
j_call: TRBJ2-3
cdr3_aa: CASSITSGRADTQYF
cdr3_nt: TGTGCCAGCAGTATAACTAGCGGGAGAGCAGATACGCAGTATTTT

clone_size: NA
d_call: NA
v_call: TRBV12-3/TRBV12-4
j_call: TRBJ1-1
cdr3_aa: CASSLRRASTEAFF
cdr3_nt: TGTGCCAGCAGCCTGCGAAGGGCCAGCACTGAAGCTTTCTTT

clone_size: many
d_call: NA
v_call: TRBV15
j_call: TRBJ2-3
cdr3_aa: CATSRVSYTDTQYF
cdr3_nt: TGTGCCACCAGCAGAGTTAGCTACACAGATACGCAGTATTTT

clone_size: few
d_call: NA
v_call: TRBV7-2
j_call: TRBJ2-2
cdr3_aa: CASTRVRGAGELFF
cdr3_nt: TGTGCCAGCACCCGGGTGAGAGGTGCCGGGGAGCTGTTTTTT

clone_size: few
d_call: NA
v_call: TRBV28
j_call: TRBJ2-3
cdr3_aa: CASSLIQGTDTQYF
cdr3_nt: TGTGCCAGCAGTCTCATCCAAGGGACAGATACGCAGTATTTT

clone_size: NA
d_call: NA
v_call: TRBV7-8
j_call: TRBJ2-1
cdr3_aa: CASSLAATGEGAIYNEQFF
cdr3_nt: TGTGCCAGCAGCTTAGCAGCAACGGGAGAGGGGGCTATCTACAATGAGCAGTTCTTC

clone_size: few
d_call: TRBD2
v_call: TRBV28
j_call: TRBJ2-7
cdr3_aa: CASFPAGDPEQYF
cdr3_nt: TGTGCCAGCTTCCCAGCGGGAGACCCCGAGCAGTACTTC

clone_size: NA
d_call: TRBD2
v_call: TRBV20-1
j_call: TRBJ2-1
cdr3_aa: CSARDPRGTSGRARTYNEQFF
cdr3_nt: TGCAGTGCTAGAGATCCGAGGGGGACTAGCGGGAGGGCCAGAACCTACAATGAGCAGTTCTTC

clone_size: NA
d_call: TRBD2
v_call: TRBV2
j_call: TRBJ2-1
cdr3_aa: CASSSARLAGAYNEQFF
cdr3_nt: TGTGCCAGCAGTTCTGCAAGACTAGCGGGAGCTTACAATGAGCAGTTCTTC